Each of the 15 T cell receptor beta chains below was sequenced from the same sample in a study of cytomegalovirus exposure and HLA in healthy donors. PCR was performed using 60 Vbeta and 13 Jbeta primers. The protocol was immunoSEQ multiplex PCR, while the TCRdb copy is restricted to in-frame clones and leaves out a portion. The data contain about 85,000 clones, around three fifths of them singletons. Sequencing input: PBMCs. These receptor sequences come from a man aged 30-40 years in good health and CMV-seronegative.

This clone was seen once. The rearrangement links TRBV28 to TRBJ1-4; TRBD1 matches at 7 bases. The CDR3 spans 13 residues. V was clipped by 11 bases and J by 4 bases; unmatched bases: 7. Per germline, CDR1 MDHEN and CDR2 SYDVKM. DNA for the CDR3: TGTGCCGTCCCCGGGACAGATAATGAAAAACTGTTTTTT. This encodes CAVPGTDNEKLFF.

The chain employs TRBV19 and TRBJ2-7; D gene ambiguous. The CDR3 consists of 11 residues. V lost 5 bases, J lost 5 bases, and 7 bases lay in between. CDR1 and CDR2 from the germline V gene are LNHDA and SQIVND (reference sequence). This chain's CDR3 is CASSAFDEQYF. CDR3 nucleotides: TGTGCCAGTAGTGCGTTCGACGAGCAGTACTTC.

The chain joins TRBV9 to TRBJ2-3, with 8 bases identical to TRBD2. Germline V gives CDR1 SGDLS, CDR2 YYNGEE. The CDR3 is made up of 14 amino acids. V lost 1 base and J lost 4; bases outside the gene matches: 2. The CDR3: CASSVTAGADTQYF. The CDR3 nucleotides are TGTGCCAGCAGCGTAACAGCGGGGGCAGATACGCAGTATTTT.

This sequence joins TRBV6-6 and TRBJ1-1; D uncertain. V lost 6 bases, J lost 1 base, and 12 bases lay in between. The CDR3 sequence is 14 residues long. Germline values: CDR1 MNHNY, CDR2 SVGAGI (reference sequence). This CDR3 reads CASSPLRENTEAFF. The CDR3 region has the DNA TGTGCCAGCAGCCCCTTGAGAGAGAACACTGAAGCTTTCTTT.

The J gene is TRBJ2-3, the V gene TRBV5-1, with 13 bases lining up with TRBD2. Germline V lookup: CDR1 SGHRS, CDR2 YFSETQ. Germline trimming cut 3 bases from V and 5 bases from J; bases unmatched to any gene: 6. This CDR3 has 16 amino acids. The CDR3: CASSSVTSGRQDTQYF. CDR3 nucleotides: TGCGCCAGCAGCTCGGTGACTAGCGGGAGGCAAGATACGCAGTATTTT.

V and J are TRBV11-2 and TRBJ2-5; D perhaps matches TRBD2 (6 bases). Looked up from germline, CDR1 is SGHAT and CDR2 is FQNNGV. The CDR3 extends over 18 amino acids. Deletions cut 2 bases from V and 0 bases from J, with 19 bases between. The CDR3 loop reads CASSLYRLGNRNQETQYF. CDR3 nucleotides: TGTGCCAGCAGCTTATATAGACTAGGCAACCGAAACCAAGAGACCCAGTACTTC.

V gene TRBV23-1 combines with J gene TRBJ1-3; 9 bases line up with TRBD1. TRBV23-1 is sorted into the ORF group, with uncertain function. V lost 0 bases and J lost 0; bases outside the gene matches: 12. This CDR3 region has 20 residues. The CDR3 here is CASSQSYRGHSSSSGNTIYF. DNA of the CDR3: TGCGCCAGCAGTCAATCGTACAGGGGGCACTCCTCGAGCTCTGGAAACACCATATATTTT.

The chain combines TRBV7-3 with TRBJ2-7; D gene ambiguous. Between the trimmed V and J ends, which lost 3 bases and 4 bases, there was a span of 13 bases. Germline V lookup: CDR1 SGHTA, CDR2 FQGTGA. CDR3 length: 14 residues. As DNA, the CDR3 is TGTGCCAGCAGCTTCGGCCCGGGTTTATACGAGCAGTACTTC. Its protein product is CASSFGPGLYEQYF. The variable domain in full, with the rest retrieved from reference TRBV7-3 and TRBJ2-7, is GAGVSQTPSNKVTEKGKYVELRCDPISGHTALYWYRQSLGQGPEFLIYFQGTGAADDSGLPNDRFFAVRPEGSVSTLKIQRTERGDSAVYLCASSFGPGLYEQYFGPGTRLTVT.

V and J are TRBV2 and TRBJ2-1; D is undetermined. Trimming left V 6 bases short and J 4 bases short, with 7 bases between. This CDR3 is built from 12 residues. Per germline, CDR1 SNHLY and CDR2 FYNNEI. The CDR3 here is CASRANYNEQFF. The CDR3 region has the DNA TGTGCCAGCAGGGCCAATTACAATGAGCAGTTCTTC. Complete variable domain (other parts from reference TRBV2 and TRBJ2-1): EPEVTQTPSHQVTQMGQEVILRCVPISNHLYFYWYRQILGQKVEFLVSFYNNEISEKSEIFDDQFSVERPDGSNFTLKIRSTKLEDSAMYFCASRANYNEQFFGPGTRLTVL.

The V call is TRBV28, the J call TRBJ2-1; 10 nucleotides line up with TRBD2. The CDR3 runs to 17 residues. V lost 3 bases and J lost 1; bases outside the gene matches: 6. Germline V lookup: CDR1 MDHEN, CDR2 SYDVKM. The CDR3 loop is CASSLLASGSSYNEQFF. CDR3 sequence (DNA): TGTGCCAGCAGTTTGCTGGCTAGCGGGAGTTCCTACAATGAGCAGTTCTTC.

The rearrangement joins TRBV7-9 to TRBJ1-4; the match to TRBD1 covers 9 bases. Germline CDR1 SEHNR, CDR2 FQNEAQ (reference sequence). The V and J ends lost 5 bases and 4 bases, in that order; junction bases with no gene match: 14. The CDR3 runs 18 residues. The CDR3 loop is CASSRRRDRAPYNEKLFF. CDR3 coding DNA: TGTGCCAGCAGCAGACGCCGGGACAGGGCCCCTTATAATGAAAAACTGTTTTTT. The entire variable domain, with the rest obtained from reference TRBV7-9 and TRBJ1-4, is as follows: DTGVSQNPRHKITKRGQNVTFRCDPISEHNRLYWYRQTLGQGPEFLTYFQNEAQLEKSRLLSDRFSAERPKGSFSTLEIQRTEQGDSAMYLCASSRRRDRAPYNEKLFFGSGTQLSVL.

This clone was counted between two and nine times. J is TRBJ2-7 and V is TRBV4-3, with 10 bases that match TRBD2. The CDR3 has 16 amino acids. Per germline, CDR1 LGHNA and CDR2 YSLEER. J was trimmed by 5 bases and V by 0 bases; bases with no gene match: 7. In DNA, the CDR3 is TGCGCCAGCAGCCAAGAACTAACTAGCGGGGTCCACGAGCAGTACTTC. Translated: CASSQELTSGVHEQYF.

This clone came up a few times. J is TRBJ1-1 and V is TRBV6-1; TRBD1 matches at 7 bases. The J segment lost 1 base and the V segment lost 3 bases, leaving 5 bases of the junction unmatched. Germline V gene sequence: CDR1 MNHNS, CDR2 SASEGT. CDR3 length: 15 residues. CDR3 DNA: TGTGCCAGCAGTGACCAGGGGGAAGAGAACACTGAAGCTTTCTTT. This encodes CASSDQGEENTEAFF.

This clone has more than one count but fewer than ten. The chain combines TRBV25-1 with TRBJ1-4; D is uncertain. The germline V and J ends were trimmed by 6 bases and 0 bases, with 11 bases remaining between them. Germline-derived CDR1 and CDR2 are MGHDK and SYGVNS. This CDR3 has 15 residues. CDR3 sequence: CASSPGSATNEKLFF. In DNA, the CDR3 is TGTGCCAGCAGCCCCGGGTCGGCAACTAATGAAAAACTGTTTTTT. Supplemented by reference TRBV25-1 and TRBJ1-4, the full variable domain reads EADIYQTPRYLVIGTGKKITLECSQTMGHDKMYWYQQDPGMELHLIHYSYGVNSTEKGDLSSESTVSRIRTEHFPLTLESARPSHTSQYLCASSPGSATNEKLFFGSGTQLSVL.

The chain employs TRBV2 and TRBJ2-2; TRBD2 agrees at 11 bases. The CDR3 contains 15 residues. CDR1 is SNHLY, CDR2 FYNNEI, per germline. The V gene end was trimmed by 6 bases and the J gene end by 2 bases; junction bases not matched to a gene: 2. CDR3: CASSGLAGNTGELFF. The CDR3 coding sequence is TGTGCCAGCAGCGGACTAGCGGGTAACACCGGGGAGCTGTTTTTT.